This TCR beta chain was documented in a study of T cells after yellow fever vaccination. This clonotype appeared a few times. Its target is not known. Study conclusions and caveats: The secondary response was weaker but peaked faster, day 5 versus 15.

By 5'RACE template switching, TCR cDNA was produced, with a universal primer site and UMIs added in the process. TCRdb re-called the 5' RACE reads with MiXCR, one entry per CDR3 protein. Here the sample spans a few hundred thousand distinct CDR3 sequences, approximately 16% being singletons. This CDR3 has 14 amino acids. Trimming took 6 bases from V and 6 from J, leaving 17 bases between them. Germline V gives CDR1 DFQATT, CDR2 SNEGSKA (reference sequence). The TCR originated in a young man who received the YFV17D yellow fever vaccine. The V and J genes are TRBV20-1 and TRBJ2-2, with D uncertain. The material sequenced was PBMCs, taken 4 to 5 days after the first yellow fever vaccination. This chain's CDR3 is CSAKVPWISGELFF. CDR3 bases: TGCAGTGCCAAGGTTCCTTGGATTTCCGGGGAGCTGTTTTTT.